A single sample gave rise to the 10 T cell receptor gamma chains below, sequenced in a study of γδ T cells in repeated Plasmodium falciparum infection. Gammadelta T cells were flow-sorted from PBMC into Vgamma9/Vdelta2+ and Vdelta2-negative populations for bulk analysis. TCRdb re-processed the multiplex PCR reads via CATT. The table includes around 25,000 gamma-chain clones, 2.5% to 3.5% detected once. Material: gamma-delta T cells from blood. The source is a pool of human donors (malaria-infected and uninfected, not separated).

Ten or more counts support this clone. This chain connects TRGV5 to TRGJ1 or TRGJ2. The J segment lost 11 bases and the V segment lost 3 bases, leaving 10 bases of the junction unmatched. Germline loops: CDR1 VINAFY, CDR2 YDVSNSKD. CDR3 size: 12 residues. CDR3 sequence reads: CATWDFKREKLF. The CDR3 nucleotides are TGTGCCACCTGGGACTTTAAGAGGGAGAAACTCTTT.

This clone came up many times. The protein recorded in TCRdb matches a much larger clone and deviates from this DNA's translation at residue 8, suggesting a read error; the protein here is obtained by translating the DNA. The chain carries TRGV9 and TRGJP. In germline, CDR1 is GITISATS, CDR2 ISYDGTV (reference sequence). The CDR3 is made up of 17 amino acids. With V trimmed by 4 bases and J by 6 bases, 9 bases remained unmatched. CDR3 in amino acids: CALWEGKRELGKKIKVF. CDR3 nucleotide sequence: TGTGCCTTGTGGGAAGGAAAACGAGAGTTGGGCAAAAAAATCAAGGTATTT.

This clone was recorded many times. TCRdb attributes to this sequence the protein of a much larger clone, which differs from the DNA translation at residue 3; a read error is likely, and the protein displayed is translated from the DNA. The chain employs TRGV9 and TRGJP. TCRdb leaves out the J gene; it was filled in here by matching the DNA to germline. The CDR3 runs 18 residues. Per the germline V gene, CDR1 is GITISATS and CDR2 is ISYDGTV (reference sequence). This CDR3 is CASWEVHPQELGKKIKVF. Written as DNA, the CDR3 is TGTGCCTCGTGGGAGGTTCATCCTCAAGAGTTGGGCAAAAAAATCAAGGTATTT.

This clone showed up just a few times. The TCRdb record carries a much larger clone's protein, which differs from this DNA's translation at residue 7; a read error is the likely cause, and the protein listed here is the DNA translation. V usage is TRGV9 and J usage is TRGJ1 or TRGJ2. The J gene comes from matching the DNA to germline here; TCRdb lacks it. Unmatched junction bases numbered 12, after V lost 4 bases and J lost 3 bases. The CDR3 is 15 amino acids. The V gene's germline CDR1 is GITISATS and CDR2 ISYDGTV (reference sequence). CDR3 nucleotides: TGTGCCTTGTGGGAAGTCATACTGCCTTATTATAAGAAACTCTTT. Translation: CALWEVILPYYKKLF.

This clone was counted ten times or more. A read error may be the cause here, since a much bigger clone is one base away. Other nucleotide sequences in the sample specify the same CDR3. The chain links TRGV4 to TRGJP2. Germline trimming cut 0 bases from V and 5 bases from J; bases unmatched to any gene: 18. This CDR3 comprises 19 residues. Germline V gives CDR1 EGSTGY, CDR2 YDSYTSSV. Written as DNA, the CDR3 is TGTGCCACCTGGGATGGGCTACAGCCTGTCAGATGCAGTGATTGGATCAAGACGTTT. Residues: CATWDGLQPVRCSDWIKTF.

As concerns this clone: For this DNA, TCRdb reports the protein of a much larger clone, which diverges at residue 12, most likely from a read error; the protein presented here is translated directly from the DNA. The rearrangement joins TRGV9 to TRGJP. The CDR3 is 17 amino acids. In germline, CDR1 is GITISATS, CDR2 ISYDGTV (reference sequence). Here the CDR3 DNA reads TGTGCCTTGTGGGAGGTGCACGTGGAGTTGGGCAGAAAAATCAAGGTATTT. Translated: CALWEVHVELGRKIKVF.

This clone was observed many times. A single base is all that separates this from a far larger clone, so a read error is likely. Other DNA sequences in the same sample also yield this CDR3. This chain connects TRGV4 to TRGJ1 or TRGJ2. In the absence of a J gene in TCRdb, the DNA was matched to germline to assign it here. The CDR3 totals 13 residues. Germline V CDR1 and CDR2: EGSTGY, YDSYTSSV. CDR3 residues: CATWDGWTYKKLF. The DNA of the CDR3 is TGCGCCACCTGGGATGGGTGGACTTATAAGAAACTCTTT.

This clone was seen at least ten times. V is TRGV9 and J is TRGJ1 or TRGJ2. This CDR3 spans 17 amino acids. Germline assignment: CDR1 GITISATS and CDR2 ISYDGTV (reference sequence). J was trimmed by 0 bases and V by 2 bases; bases with no gene match: 13. The CDR3 sequence is CALWEAKRASNYYKKLF. The CDR3 bases are TGTGCCTTGTGGGAGGCCAAAAGAGCCTCGAATTATTATAAGAAACTCTTT.

This clone occurred many times. Only one base separates this from a far larger clonotype, so it likely reflects a read error. Within the sample, other DNA sequences also encode this same CDR3. This chain uses TRGV9 with TRGJP. Because TCRdb records no J gene, it was assigned here through a match of the DNA to germline. The trim removed 9 bases at V and 6 bases at J, leaving 2 bases unmatched. The CDR3 covers 13 residues. Per the germline V gene, CDR1 is GITISATS and CDR2 is ISYDGTV (reference sequence). The CDR3 bases are TGTGCCTTGGGAGAGTTGGGCAAAAAAATCAAGGTATTT. Translation: CALGELGKKIKVF.

This clone was counted at least ten times. The protein TCRdb gives is from a much larger clone and does not agree with this DNA's translation at residue 8, likely a read error; the protein shown here comes from the DNA. The rearrangement links TRGV4 to TRGJ1 or TRGJ2. The CDR3 spans 11 residues. Germline V gene lookup returns CDR1 EGSTGY and CDR2 YDSYTSSV. CDR3 protein: CATWDGYMKLF. CDR3 in DNA: TGTGCCACCTGGGATGGGTATATGAAACTCTTT.